This T cell receptor (beta chain) was captured by sequencing in a study of blood T cell repertoires in COVID-19. For the study at large: Acute-phase and convalescent COVID-19 samples originated in the United States, Italy and Spain. Sources were T cells, B-cell-depleted T cells, or PBMCs; the material itself was cDNA or gDNA.

In the source study's methods: Counts of nucleated cells, estimated from reference gene primer amplification, were obtained. Profiled with immunoSEQ multiplex PCR; TCRdb holds only in-frame clones, not every one. V, J and clone size are those of that table, while D and trimming were read from the DNA. The sample lists about 140,000 clones, around 88% occurring once. Sequencing input: peripheral blood. This clonotype originated in a human donor in a cohort sampled during active COVID-19.

CDR3 DNA: TGTGCCAGCAGCCAGCGGGGGGGCCCCCACACCGGGGAGCTGTTTTTT. Residues: CASSQRGGPHTGELFF. The rearrangement uses TRBV7-3 and TRBJ2-2; 10 positions agree with TRBD2. Germline assignment: CDR1 SGHTA and CDR2 FQGTGA. This CDR3 comprises 16 residues. With V trimmed by 5 bases and J by 3 bases, 6 bases remained unmatched.